One sample yielded the 31 T cell receptor beta chains listed below, sequenced in a study of T cell repertoires in cytomegalovirus infection. Antigen specificity for these receptors is unknown. TCRdb ran MiXCR on the reads and lists one entry per CDR3 protein. The sample carries under 130,000 distinct CDR3 sequences, less than 55% recorded once. The sample in question was CD8+ T cells from cultured PBMCs, obtained from culture after CMV antigen stimulation. These receptors were collected from a human donor in good health (CMV status not recorded). Some clones in this sample may be carry-over from other donors' samples.

The chain combines TRBV3-1 with TRBJ2-7; 11 bases are a match to TRBD2. Germline CDR1 and CDR2: LGHDT and YNNKEL (reference sequence). The CDR3 runs to 15 residues. Unmatched junction bases numbered 4, after V lost 1 base and J lost 5 bases. In DNA form, the CDR3 reads TGTGCCAGCAGCCAAGTACTAGCGGGGGTGGACGAGCAGTACTTC. As protein: CASSQVLAGVDEQYF.

The rearrangement uses TRBV5-5 and TRBJ2-1; possibly TRBD2 for D (5 bases). This CDR3 region has 12 residues. Germline V lookup: CDR1 SGHKS, CDR2 YYEKEE (reference sequence). V lost 5 bases and J lost 8, with 11 bases in between. CDR3 nucleotide sequence: TGTGCCAGCAGGGACGGGGTACATGAGCAGTTCTTC. This encodes CASRDGVHEQFF. The entire variable domain, with the rest obtained from reference TRBV5-5 and TRBJ2-1, is as follows: DAGVTQSPTHLIKTRGQQVTLRCSPISGHKSVSWYQQVLGQGPQFIFQYYEKEERGRGNFPDRFSARQFPNYSSELNVNALLLGDSALYLCASRDGVHEQFFGPGTRLTVL.

This clonotype was counted between two and nine times. The chain recombines TRBV6-4 with TRBJ1-2; the match to TRBD1 covers 8 bases. CDR3 length equals 16 residues. V was pared by 3 bases and J by 0 bases, with 6 bases of the junction left unmatched. Looked up from germline, CDR1 is MRHNA and CDR2 is SNTAGT. The CDR3: CASSEGQEISNYGYTF. The CDR3 nucleotides read TGTGCCAGCAGTGAGGGACAGGAGATCTCTAACTATGGCTACACCTTC.

This clonotype was counted a few times. The rearrangement uses TRBV7-8 and TRBJ1-5, with D hard to call. Germline loops: CDR1 SGHVS, CDR2 FQNEAQ. The CDR3 runs to 16 residues. Deletions cut 0 bases from V and 2 bases from J, with 11 bases between. CDR3 in DNA: TGTGCCAGCAGCTTAGCCGGTAGGGCAGGCAATCAGCCCCAGCATTTT. Translation gives CASSLAGRAGNQPQHF.

This chain uses TRBV7-9 with TRBJ2-1; D might be TRBD1 or TRBD2, each matching 7 bases. The germline gives CDR1 SEHNR, CDR2 FQNEAQ (reference sequence). Trimming cost V 5 bases and J 0 bases, with 14 bases left between them. The CDR3 covers 16 residues. The CDR3 spells CASSPGGGSSYNEQFF. CDR3 sequence (DNA): TGTGCCAGCAGCCCAGGGGGAGGGAGCTCCTACAATGAGCAGTTCTTC.

In this sample, this clonotype turned up a few times. This chain joins TRBV24-1 and TRBJ2-3; 13 nucleotides line up with TRBD2. Germline CDR1 KGHDR, CDR2 SFDVKD. The CDR3 spans 14 residues. The V gene end was trimmed by 9 bases and the J gene end by 3 bases; junction bases not matched to a gene: 2. The chain's CDR3 is CATGLAGETDTQYF. In DNA, the CDR3 is TGTGCCACCGGACTAGCGGGGGAGACAGATACGCAGTATTTT.

V usage is TRBV14 and J usage is TRBJ2-1; TRBD1 matches at 7 bases. The CDR3 runs to 14 residues. Germline values: CDR1 SGHDN, CDR2 FVKESK. J lost 0 bases, V lost 7 bases, and 3 bases had no gene match. CDR3 region: CASNRDSSYNEQFF. CDR3 in DNA: TGTGCCAGCAACCGGGACAGCTCCTACAATGAGCAGTTCTTC.

The rearrangement uses TRBV5-1 and TRBJ2-3; D gene unclear. The V gene lost 0 bases and the J gene lost 6 bases, with 11 bases spanning the gap. The CDR3 runs to 14 residues. CDR1 and CDR2 from the germline V gene are SGHRS and YFSETQ. The CDR3 sequence: CASSLGQARDTQYF. The DNA of the CDR3 is TGCGCCAGCAGCTTGGGGCAGGCCCGGGATACGCAGTATTTT.

In this sample, this clonotype turned up a few times. J is TRBJ2-3 and V is TRBV18; 9 bases align to TRBD2. The CDR3 length is 17 residues. Unmatched junction bases numbered 8, after V lost 3 bases and J lost 1 base. CDR1 and CDR2 from the germline V gene are KGHSH and LQKENI. The CDR3, as DNA: TGTGCCAGCTCACCCTTCATAGCGGGGGCCCGCACAGATACGCAGTATTTT. It codes for CASSPFIAGARTDTQYF.

The chain recombines TRBV25-1 with TRBJ1-6, with TRBD1 matching 10 bases. V shed 7 bases and J 10 bases; nucleotides not matched to a gene: 16. This CDR3 is 17 amino acids long. Germline V lookup: CDR1 MGHDK, CDR2 SYGVNS. The CDR3 loop is CASKPPTGTGDGSPLHF. As DNA, the CDR3 is TGTGCCAGCAAACCACCTACTGGGACAGGGGATGGATCACCCCTCCACTTT. Full variable domain (outside the CDR3, taken from reference TRBV25-1 and TRBJ1-6): EADIYQTPRYLVIGTGKKITLECSQTMGHDKMYWYQQDPGMELHLIHYSYGVNSTEKGDLSSESTVSRIRTEHFPLTLESARPSHTSQYLCASKPPTGTGDGSPLHFGNGTRLTVT.

V usage is TRBV5-6 and J usage is TRBJ1-3, with TRBD1 identical over 7 bases. The CDR3 is 17 residues long. Per the germline V gene, CDR1 is SGHDT and CDR2 is YYEEEE. The J segment lost 0 bases and the V segment lost 3 bases, leaving 9 bases of the junction unmatched. CDR3 bases: TGTGCCAGCAGCTCGCGGACAGGACCTCACTCTGGAAACACCATATATTTT. This gives the protein CASSSRTGPHSGNTIYF.

The V and J genes are TRBV7-2 and TRBJ1-1, with D tentatively TRBD1 (5 bases). The CDR3 runs 16 residues. Looked up from germline, CDR1 is SGHTA and CDR2 is FQGNSA. With 2 bases removed from V and 5 bases from J, the gap between germline ends came to 18 bases. The CDR3 here is CASSLSGRVGITEAFF. CDR3 DNA: TGTGCCAGCAGCTTATCCGGCAGGGTTGGTATTACTGAAGCTTTCTTT.

This chain links TRBV3-1 with TRBJ2-3; 12 bases match TRBD2. Germline values: CDR1 LGHDT, CDR2 YNNKEL (reference sequence). V was pared by 0 bases and J by 4 bases, with 14 bases of the junction left unmatched. The CDR3 extends over 20 amino acids. CDR3 nucleotides: TGTGCCAGCAGCCAAGAATCTAGCGGGGGGGCAGGTAGCACTCCAGATACGCAGTATTTT. Its protein product is CASSQESSGGAGSTPDTQYF.

This clonotype was picked up many times. This rearrangement joins TRBV28 to TRBJ2-7; 8 positions match TRBD1. This CDR3 spans 16 amino acids. V shed 5 bases and J 2 bases; nucleotides not matched to a gene: 11. Germline-derived CDR1 and CDR2 are MDHEN and SYDVKM. CDR3 loop: CASSPPGTGLTYEQYF. CDR3 nucleotides: TGTGCCAGCAGTCCCCCCGGGACAGGACTCACCTACGAGCAGTACTTC.

Ten or more counts support this clonotype. The chain has TRBV7-2 and TRBJ1-2, with D unresolved. V lost 2 bases, J lost 3 bases, and 13 bases lay in between. This CDR3 has 15 residues. CDR1 SGHTA and CDR2 FQGNSA come from the germline V gene. The CDR3 DNA reads TGTGCCAGCAGCTTACTTGGCCCCGACGACTATGGCTACACCTTC. This translates into CASSLLGPDDYGYTF.

The rearrangement uses TRBV28 and TRBJ1-5; 7 bases line up with TRBD1. The ends lost 2 bases at V and 4 bases at J; junction bases unmatched: 8. CDR1 and CDR2 from the germline V gene are MDHEN and SYDVKM. This CDR3 has 16 residues. CDR3 sequence: CASSLEWDSKNQPQHF. DNA of the CDR3: TGTGCCAGCAGTTTAGAGTGGGACAGCAAAAATCAGCCCCAGCATTTT.

V usage is TRBV27 and J usage is TRBJ1-4; no reliable D call. The CDR3 has 13 amino acids. Germline V gene sequence: CDR1 MNHEY, CDR2 SMNVEV (reference sequence). V shed 4 bases and J shed 4 bases, with 7 bases lying between them. The CDR3 here is CASSYQHNEKLFF. The CDR3 DNA sequence: TGTGCCAGCAGTTACCAGCATAATGAAAAACTGTTTTTT.

The chain employs TRBV2 and TRBJ1-1, with D hard to call. V lost 11 bases and J lost 0, with 1 base in between. CDR3 length equals 9 residues. Germline V lookup: CDR1 SNHLY, CDR2 FYNNEI. CDR3: CAVNTEAFF. DNA of the CDR3: TGTGCCGTGAACACTGAAGCTTTCTTT.

This clonotype appeared a few times. V and J are TRBV5-4 and TRBJ2-1; tentatively, D is TRBD1 (5 bases). The CDR3 covers 13 residues. CDR1 and CDR2 from the germline V gene are SGHNT and YYREEE (reference sequence). With 5 bases removed from V and 3 bases from J, the gap between germline ends came to 9 bases. This chain's CDR3 is CASRHDSYNEQFF. CDR3 DNA: TGTGCCAGCAGACATGACAGCTACAATGAGCAGTTCTTC.

The chain joins TRBV27 to TRBJ2-5; the D gene is possibly TRBD1 (5 bases). The V gene lost 6 bases and the J gene lost 3 bases, with 20 bases spanning the gap. The CDR3 has 16 amino acids. Germline CDR1 and CDR2: MNHEY and SMNVEV (reference sequence). In nucleotides, the CDR3 is TGTGCCAGCAGCCCAAACCTCACAGGACCGAAAGAGACCCAGTACTTC. Translated, it gives CASSPNLTGPKETQYF.

This clonotype showed up just once. This chain links TRBV7-8 with TRBJ1-6; tentatively, D is TRBD1 (5 bases). CDR1 SGHVS and CDR2 FQNEAQ come from the germline V gene. V was cut by 5 bases and J by 5 bases, with 13 bases left in between. The CDR3 spans 15 residues. CDR3 protein: CASSPPIGDNSPLHF. The CDR3 bases are TGTGCCAGCAGCCCGCCTATAGGGGATAATTCACCCCTCCACTTT.

This clonotype was recorded a few times. The rearrangement uses TRBV5-4 and TRBJ1-2; D gene ambiguous. Trimming cost V 0 bases and J 8 bases, with 11 bases left between them. Germline CDR1 reads SGHNT; CDR2 reads YYREEE (reference sequence). There are 13 residues in the CDR3. CDR3 bases: TGTGCCAGCAGCTTGGGTCAGGCTATGGGCTACACCTTC. As protein: CASSLGQAMGYTF. The complete variable domain, with remaining parts taken from reference TRBV5-4 and TRBJ1-2, reads ETGVTQSPTHLIKTRGQQVTLRCSSQSGHNTVSWYQQALGQGPQFIFQYYREEENGRGNFPPRFSGLQFPNYSSELNVNALELDDSALYLCASSLGQAMGYTFGSGTRLTVV.

This clonotype was seen a handful of times. The chain carries TRBV27 and TRBJ2-1; D is ambiguous. CDR3 length: 13 amino acids. Trimming pared 3 bases from V and 6 bases from J, leaving 9 bases between. Germline CDR1 reads MNHEY; CDR2 reads SMNVEV (reference sequence). The CDR3 sequence is CASSLDPGNEQFF. For the CDR3, the DNA is TGTGCCAGCAGTTTGGACCCGGGCAATGAGCAGTTCTTC.

This clonotype was seen more than once but under ten times. The chain couples TRBV7-6 to TRBJ2-3; 8 bases map to TRBD1. V lost 5 bases, J lost 4 bases, and 8 bases stayed unmatched. The CDR3 covers 15 residues. Germline lookup yields CDR1 SGHVS and CDR2 FNYEAQ. The CDR3 nucleotides are TGTGCCAGCAGCCCTGGACAGGGATTTGCAGATACGCAGTATTTT. Translating gives CASSPGQGFADTQYF.

This clonotype appeared a few times. This sequence joins TRBV27 and TRBJ1-5, with TRBD1 matching 7 bases. The V segment lost 3 bases and the J segment 3 bases; nucleotides outside the gene matches: 8. This CDR3 is 16 amino acids long. Germline CDR1 MNHEY, CDR2 SMNVEV (reference sequence). The CDR3, as DNA: TGTGCCAGCAGTTTTTACACGACAGGGAACAATCAGCCCCAGCATTTT. This sequence encodes CASSFYTTGNNQPQHF.

CDR3 amino acids: CASSLGWEGQYF. The CDR3 DNA follows: TGTGCCAGCAGTTTGGGTTGGGAAGGGCAGTACTTC. The V gene is TRBV28, the J gene TRBJ2-7, with no clear D. The CDR3 spans 12 residues. CDR1 MDHEN and CDR2 SYDVKM come from the germline V gene. Trimming shortened V by 3 bases and J by 9 bases, and 12 bases separated the two germline ends. The entire variable domain, with the rest obtained from reference TRBV28 and TRBJ2-7, is as follows: DVKVTQSSRYLVKRTGEKVFLECVQDMDHENMFWYRQDPGLGLRLIYFSYDVKMKEKGDIPEGYSVSREKKERFSLILESASTNQTSMYLCASSLGWEGQYFGPGTRLTVT.

This chain uses TRBV29-1 with TRBJ2-7, with D perhaps given as TRBD1 or TRBD2 (5 bases each). V was pared by 4 bases and J by 3 bases, with 13 bases between. This CDR3 contains 13 residues. CDR1 SQVTM and CDR2 ANQGSEA come from the germline V gene. CDR3: CSVGSGRFYEQYF. The CDR3 nucleotides read TGCAGCGTTGGGTCAGGGAGATTCTACGAGCAGTACTTC.

The chain uses TRBV20-1 and TRBJ2-2; D is ambiguous. The CDR3 extends over 15 amino acids. The germline V and J ends were trimmed by 0 bases and 5 bases, with 13 bases remaining between them. The germline V gene encodes CDR1 DFQATT and CDR2 SNEGSKA (reference sequence). The DNA of the CDR3 is TGCAGTGCTAGAGACCCCTCGGAAGCAACCGGGGAGCTGTTTTTT. Translation gives CSARDPSEATGELFF.

This clonotype was counted between two and nine times. The chain joins TRBV7-8 to TRBJ2-7, with a tentative D call TRBD2 (6 bases). Germline values: CDR1 SGHVS, CDR2 FQNEAQ. V gave up 1 base and J gave up 3 bases, with 19 bases separating them. The CDR3 extends over 17 amino acids. CDR3 sequence reads: CASSLVNPPRGFYEQYF. The CDR3, as DNA: TGTGCCAGCAGCTTAGTTAATCCGCCGCGGGGCTTCTACGAGCAGTACTTC.

V usage is TRBV6-5 and J usage is TRBJ2-5, with TRBD1 matching over 8 bases. Germline loops: CDR1 MNHEY, CDR2 SVGAGI. The CDR3 spans 15 residues. J lost 4 bases, V lost 2 bases, and 6 bases had no gene match. The CDR3 sequence: CASSYASTGAETQYF. In DNA form, the CDR3 reads TGTGCCAGCAGTTACGCCTCGACAGGGGCAGAGACCCAGTACTTC.

The sample holds a few counts of this clonotype. The rearrangement uses TRBV7-9 and TRBJ1-1; D not certain. The CDR3 runs 11 residues. The V gene's germline CDR1 is SEHNR and CDR2 FQNEAQ (reference sequence). V lost 9 bases and J 6 bases, leaving 11 bases between the germline ends. CDR3 region: CASSNSAEAFF. CDR3 DNA: TGTGCCAGTAGCAATAGCGCTGAAGCTTTCTTT.